The TCR beta chain under discussion was sequenced for a study of blood T cell repertoires in COVID-19. Across the study: COVID-19 samples, acute and convalescent, were from the United States, Italy and Spain.

This clone was counted only a few times. The assay was immunoSEQ multiplex PCR, and TCRdb's table has in-frame clones only and misses some. Of approximately 430,000 clones detected, 86% appear once; the ten largest clones hold 1.4%. Trimming left V 4 bases short and J 5 bases short, with 12 bases between. The CDR3 runs 13 residues. The rearrangement joins TRBV12-3 or TRBV12-4 to TRBJ2-7; tentative D call: TRBD1 (5 bases). The sequence derives from a woman in her 30s with active or convalescent COVID-19. Source material: peripheral blood. The CDR3 loop is CASSWGRGHEQYF. CDR3 in DNA: TGTGCCAGCAGTTGGGGAAGGGGTCACGAGCAGTACTTC.